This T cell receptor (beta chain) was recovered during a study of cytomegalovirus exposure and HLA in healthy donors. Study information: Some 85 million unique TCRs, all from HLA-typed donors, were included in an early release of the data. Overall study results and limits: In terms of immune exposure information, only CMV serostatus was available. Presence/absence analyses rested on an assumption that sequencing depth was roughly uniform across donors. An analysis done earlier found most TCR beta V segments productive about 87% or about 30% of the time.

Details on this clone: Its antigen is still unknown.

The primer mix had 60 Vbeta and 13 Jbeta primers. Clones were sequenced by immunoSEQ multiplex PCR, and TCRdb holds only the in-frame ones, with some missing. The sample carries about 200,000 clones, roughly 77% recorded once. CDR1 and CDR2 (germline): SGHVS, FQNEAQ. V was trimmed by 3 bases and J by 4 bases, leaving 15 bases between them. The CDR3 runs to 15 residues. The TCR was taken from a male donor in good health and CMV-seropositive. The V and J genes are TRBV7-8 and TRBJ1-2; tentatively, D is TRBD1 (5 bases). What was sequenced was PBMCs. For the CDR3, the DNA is TGTGCCAGCAGCTTCAAGTTAGGGGCAGGCTATGGCTACACCTTC. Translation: CASSFKLGAGYGYTF.